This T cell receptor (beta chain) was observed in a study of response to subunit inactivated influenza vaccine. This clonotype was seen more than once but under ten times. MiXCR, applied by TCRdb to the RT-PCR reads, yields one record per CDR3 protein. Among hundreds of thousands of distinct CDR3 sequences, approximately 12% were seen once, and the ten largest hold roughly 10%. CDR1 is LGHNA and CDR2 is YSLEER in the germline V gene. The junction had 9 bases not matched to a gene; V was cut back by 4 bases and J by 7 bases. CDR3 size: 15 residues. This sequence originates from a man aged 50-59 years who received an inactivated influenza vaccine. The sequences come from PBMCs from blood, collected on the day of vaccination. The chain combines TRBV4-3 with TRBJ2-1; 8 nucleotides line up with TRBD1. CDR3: CASSLNRGLRNEQFF. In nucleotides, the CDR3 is TGCGCCAGCAGCCTAAACAGGGGGTTACGGAATGAGCAGTTCTTC.